This record looks at one T cell receptor beta chain sequence and its context. One end of the junction is discordant with germline, which a read error may explain. The entry originates in a study of shared clonotypes between healthy human individuals. Assay used: immunoSEQ multiplex PCR; TCRdb lists only in-frame clones, some missing. The data hold about 2.4 million clones, with under 95% observed a single time. This TCR derives from a man between 18 and 29 years old in good health. Some clones in this sample may be carry-over from other donors' samples. Sequencing was done on a sample of naive CD4+ T cells from PBMCs. The sample's subset: CD45RA+ positively selected.

For the CDR3, the DNA is TGTGCCAGCAGCGTAGAGGCGGGGCCGAATCTGCCCCAGCATTTT. It encodes CASSVEAGPNLPQHF. This rearrangement joins TRBV9 to TRBJ1-5; possibly TRBD1 for D (5 bases). Germline V CDR1 and CDR2: SGDLS, YYNGEE. The CDR3 sequence is 15 residues long.